The 22 T cell receptor beta chains reported below all come from one sample, sequenced in a study of T cell responses to AZD1222 COVID-19 vaccine. The table came from immunoSEQ multiplex PCR; TCRdb's copy has only in-frame clones and leaves some out. The sample holds 130,000 or so clones, 90% to 95% seen once. The specimen comprised peripheral blood, sampled on day 0 of AZD1222 vaccination. All receptors come from an adult in good health.

V is TRBV4-3 and J is TRBJ2-7; TRBD2 matches at 11 bases. J was trimmed by 3 bases and V by 1 base; bases with no gene match: 5. The germline CDR1 and CDR2 sequences are LGHNA and YSLEER. This CDR3 spans 16 amino acids. The DNA of the CDR3 is TGCGCCAGCAGCCAAGGGGCTGGGACTAGCGGCTACGAGCAGTACTTC. Translation gives CASSQGAGTSGYEQYF.

V gene TRBV29-1 combines with J gene TRBJ2-6; D gene unclear. The CDR3 sequence is 13 residues long. The V gene lost 4 bases and the J gene lost 2 bases, with 6 bases spanning the gap. CDR1 and CDR2 (germline): SQVTM, ANQGSEA. CDR3 DNA sequence: TGCAGCGTTGGAGAGACTGGGGCCAACGTCCTGACTTTC. This sequence encodes CSVGETGANVLTF. The complete variable domain, with remaining parts taken from reference TRBV29-1 and TRBJ2-6, reads SAVISQKPSRDICQRGTSLTIQCQVDSQVTMMFWYRQQPGQSLTLIATANQGSEATYESGFVIDKFPISRPNLTFSTLTVSNMSPEDSSIYLCSVGETGANVLTFGAGSRLTVL.

CDR3 sequence: CASSYTGGMNEQFF. CDR3 sequence (DNA): TGTGCCAGCAGCTATACAGGGGGCATGAATGAGCAGTTCTTC. This chain connects TRBV7-3 to TRBJ2-1, with 9 bases fitting TRBD1. The CDR3 is 14 amino acids. Per germline, CDR1 SGHTA and CDR2 FQGTGA. The V segment lost 4 bases and the J segment 7 bases; nucleotides outside the gene matches: 5. The entire variable domain, with the rest obtained from reference TRBV7-3 and TRBJ2-1, is as follows: GAGVSQTPSNKVTEKGKYVELRCDPISGHTALYWYRQSLGQGPEFLIYFQGTGAADDSGLPNDRFFAVRPEGSVSTLKIQRTERGDSAVYLCASSYTGGMNEQFFGPGTRLTVL.

V and J are TRBV7-2 and TRBJ2-7, with TRBD1 matching over 11 bases. The germline V gene encodes CDR1 SGHTA and CDR2 FQGNSA. The CDR3 has 15 amino acids. V trimming: 5 bases; J trimming: 5 bases; junction bases outside the gene matches: 8. CDR3 protein: CASSATGTGGHEQYF. DNA for the CDR3: TGTGCCAGCAGCGCCACCGGGACAGGGGGGCACGAGCAGTACTTC.

The chain employs TRBV18 and TRBJ1-4; D not resolved. Germline V gene sequence: CDR1 KGHSH, CDR2 LQKENI. V was pared by 3 bases and J by 2 bases, with 7 bases between. This CDR3 comprises 14 residues. The CDR3 region has the DNA TGTGCCAGCTCACCTCGGTCTACTAATGAAAAACTGTTTTTT. It specifies CASSPRSTNEKLFF.

The genes are TRBV9 and TRBJ2-2; D gene unclear. V lost 1 base and J lost 2, with 9 bases in between. The CDR3 runs to 15 residues. Germline lookup yields CDR1 SGDLS and CDR2 YYNGEE. The CDR3 sequence: CASSVMGKNTGELFF. CDR3 DNA sequence: TGTGCCAGCAGCGTAATGGGAAAAAACACCGGGGAGCTGTTTTTT.

The chain employs TRBV29-1 and TRBJ2-1; 9 bases line up with TRBD1. The V gene end was trimmed by 7 bases and the J gene end by 8 bases; junction bases not matched to a gene: 6. The CDR3 runs to 12 residues. The V gene's germline CDR1 is SQVTM and CDR2 ANQGSEA. CDR3 coding DNA: TGCAGCGCGGAGGGACAGGGCTATGAGCAGTTCTTC. Its protein product is CSAEGQGYEQFF.

The rearrangement uses TRBV19 and TRBJ2-7, with 9 nucleotides matching TRBD1. Germline V gives CDR1 LNHDA, CDR2 SQIVND (reference sequence). The V gene end was trimmed by 10 bases and the J gene end by 6 bases; junction bases not matched to a gene: 13. The CDR3 covers 14 residues. This CDR3 reads CATRTDRGYSEQYF. In DNA, the CDR3 is TGTGCCACTAGGACCGACAGGGGGTACTCCGAGCAGTACTTC.

The rearrangement uses TRBV15 and TRBJ2-7, with unresolved D. The CDR3 spans 19 residues. V was trimmed by 0 bases and J by 4 bases, leaving 25 bases between them. In germline, CDR1 is LNHNV, CDR2 YYDKDF (reference sequence). The CDR3 DNA reads as TGTGCCACCAGCAGAGATCTGCAAGGTCACCACTCCATGCCATACGAGCAGTACTTC. It specifies CATSRDLQGHHSMPYEQYF.

V usage is TRBV7-3 and J usage is TRBJ2-5, with D perhaps being TRBD1 or TRBD2 (6 bases each). The CDR3 runs to 15 residues. In germline, CDR1 is SGHTA, CDR2 FQGTGA. Trimming removed 2 bases from V and 4 bases from J, with 14 bases in between. The CDR3 loop is CASSLGGGNSETQYF. The CDR3 DNA follows: TGTGCCAGCAGCTTAGGAGGGGGAAATTCAGAGACCCAGTACTTC. The complete variable domain, with remaining parts taken from reference TRBV7-3 and TRBJ2-5, reads GAGVSQTPSNKVTEKGKYVELRCDPISGHTALYWYRQSLGQGPEFLIYFQGTGAADDSGLPNDRFFAVRPEGSVSTLKIQRTERGDSAVYLCASSLGGGNSETQYFGPGTRLLVL.

The V and J genes are TRBV11-2 and TRBJ1-1; unclear D gene. With 5 bases removed from V and 1 base from J, the gap between germline ends came to 5 bases. Germline CDR1 and CDR2: SGHAT and FQNNGV. CDR3 length: 12 amino acids. CDR3 bases: TGTGCCAGCAGCCTTTCGAACACTGAAGCTTTCTTT. As protein: CASSLSNTEAFF.

V and J are TRBV5-1 and TRBJ2-7; 9 bases align to TRBD1. Germline values: CDR1 SGHRS, CDR2 YFSETQ. The CDR3 runs to 14 residues. The J segment lost 5 bases and the V segment lost 3 bases, leaving 6 bases of the junction unmatched. The CDR3 DNA sequence: TGCGCCAGCAGCTCGGGACAGGGTCGGGACGAGCAGTACTTC. It translates to CASSSGQGRDEQYF.

This clone has only one observation. The rearrangement links TRBV7-9 to TRBJ2-2; 7 positions match TRBD2. The CDR3 length is 16 residues. Germline-derived CDR1 and CDR2 are SEHNR and FQNEAQ (reference sequence). Unmatched junction bases numbered 2, after V lost 1 base and J lost 0 bases. The CDR3 here is CASSLGLATNTGELFF. The CDR3 region has the DNA TGTGCCAGCAGCTTAGGACTAGCTACGAACACCGGGGAGCTGTTTTTT.

V gene TRBV10-3 combines with J gene TRBJ2-5, with a tentative D call TRBD1 (6 bases). The germline CDR1 and CDR2 sequences are ENHRY and SYGVKD. The CDR3 has 12 residues. V lost 6 bases and J 2 bases, leaving 7 bases between the germline ends. The chain's CDR3 is CAIRQGQETQYF. The DNA of the CDR3 is TGTGCCATCAGGCAGGGGCAAGAGACCCAGTACTTC.

This clone was picked up a small number of times. This chain uses TRBV6-6 with TRBJ1-4; 8 positions match TRBD1. This CDR3 has 16 residues. Germline CDR1 MNHNY, CDR2 SVGAGI (reference sequence). J was trimmed by 0 bases and V by 6 bases; bases with no gene match: 6. This chain's CDR3 is CASSRQGSATNEKLFF. DNA for the CDR3: TGTGCCAGCAGCAGACAGGGGAGTGCAACTAATGAAAAACTGTTTTTT.

The J gene is TRBJ2-7, the V gene TRBV28, with 8 positions matching TRBD2. Germline CDR1 is MDHEN and CDR2 is SYDVKM. The CDR3 is 14 amino acids. J gave up 1 base and V 8 bases, and 7 bases lay outside the gene matches. The CDR3 DNA reads as TGTGCCAGCCTCGTAACGGGGGGGTCCTACGAGCAGTACTTC. It codes for CASLVTGGSYEQYF.

This chain joins TRBV18 and TRBJ2-7; 9 nucleotides match TRBD1. The CDR3 loop spans 16 amino acids. Losses at the gene ends were 4 bases for V and 5 bases for J; bases not matched to a gene: 12. The V gene's germline CDR1 is KGHSH and CDR2 LQKENI. In DNA, the CDR3 is TGTGCCAGCTCACTTTACCCCCCGGGACAGGGAAACGAGCAGTACTTC. Translation: CASSLYPPGQGNEQYF.

The CDR3 DNA is TGTGCCAGCAGCCAAGATCGGGGAGACTATGGCTACACCTTC. It yields the protein CASSQDRGDYGYTF. This sequence joins TRBV3-1 (or the pseudogene TRBV3-2) and TRBJ1-2; D is unresolved. Trimming pared 0 bases from V and 3 bases from J, leaving 8 bases between. In germline, CDR1 is LGHDT, CDR2 YNNKEL (reference sequence). This CDR3 region has 14 residues.

This chain links TRBV5-1 with TRBJ2-3; no clear D gene. This CDR3 has 15 residues. CDR1 and CDR2 (germline): SGHRS, YFSETQ. Trimming cost V 0 bases and J 0 bases, with 8 bases left between them. Here the CDR3 reads CASSLVGDSTDTQYF. The CDR3 DNA sequence: TGCGCCAGCAGCTTGGTTGGAGATAGCACAGATACGCAGTATTTT.

In this sample, this clone turned up a few times. J is TRBJ1-2 and V is TRBV28; unclear D gene. The germline V gene encodes CDR1 MDHEN and CDR2 SYDVKM. Trimming stripped 5 bases from V and 8 bases from J, with 15 bases between. The CDR3 covers 13 residues. The CDR3: CASSPDGLFGYTF. CDR3 coding DNA: TGTGCCAGCAGTCCGGACGGTCTCTTCGGCTACACCTTC.

The chain uses TRBV18 and TRBJ2-2; a possible D gene is TRBD2 (5 bases). Trimming stripped 2 bases from V and 1 base from J, with 11 bases between. This CDR3 region has 16 residues. Germline V gives CDR1 KGHSH, CDR2 LQKENI. The CDR3, as DNA: TGTGCCAGCTCACCAGCAGGACGGGAGAACACCGGGGAGCTGTTTTTT. It specifies CASSPAGRENTGELFF. The whole variable domain, remainder taken from reference TRBV18 and TRBJ2-2, is NAGVMQNPRHLVRRRGQEARLRCSPMKGHSHVYWYRQLPEEGLKFMVYLQKENIIDESGMPKERFSAEFPKEGPSILRIQQVVRGDSAAYFCASSPAGRENTGELFFGEGSRLTVL.

This clone was recorded once. The gene calls are TRBV5-1 and TRBJ1-6, with D maybe TRBD1 (6 bases). CDR1 and CDR2 from the germline V gene are SGHRS and YFSETQ. V lost 4 bases and J lost 5, with 16 bases in between. This CDR3 contains 16 residues. In DNA form, the CDR3 reads TGCGCCAGCAGCCTTTGGGGGCAGGGAAATAATTCACCCCTCCACTTT. Translated, it gives CASSLWGQGNNSPLHF.